The present T cell receptor beta chain was sequenced within a study of shared clonotypes between healthy human individuals. Study information: Every donor yielded three CD4 naive, three CD4 memory, two CD8 naive and one CD8 memory plate. Study observations and caveats: Depth was large, yet rarefaction showed that sorted-subset sequencing was incomplete.

With 2 bases clipped from V and 8 bases from J, the junction kept 0 bases outside the gene matches. The length of the CDR3 is 12 residues. Germline CDR1 reads KGHSH; CDR2 reads LQKENI. Comments on this clone: Its cognate antigen is unknown. Other DNA sequences in the sample encode the same CDR3.

CD4+ cells yielded CD45RA+ naive and CD45RA-negative memory subsets. Replicate sorted-subset PCRs were loaded with approximately 190 ng DNA, about 30,000 T cell genomes. Only in-frame clones appear in the TCRdb table, and some are missing; sequencing was by immunoSEQ multiplex PCR. This repertoire shows roughly 1,000,000 clones, about four fifths found once; its top ten account for more than 0.45%. J is TRBJ2-1 and V is TRBV18, with 7 bases identical to TRBD1. The sequence came from a man aged 18 to 30 in good health. Some clones in this sample may be carry-over from other donors' samples. Material: memory CD4+ T cells from PBMCs. The subset: CD45RA-negative fraction. The CDR3 reads CASSPTGDEQFF. The CDR3 nucleotides read TGTGCCAGCTCACCAACAGGGGATGAGCAGTTCTTC.